A single sample gave rise to the 14 T cell receptor beta chains below, sequenced in a study of shared clonotypes between healthy human individuals. TCRdb's copy holds only in-frame clones and misses some; the assay was immunoSEQ multiplex PCR. The table shows approximately 510,000 clones, with 79% occurring only once. What was sequenced was PBMCs. The source of these receptors is a woman between 40 and 55 years old in good health. Some clones in this sample may be carry-over from other donors' samples.

The chain is built from TRBV11-2 and TRBJ2-7, with no clear D. CDR3 size: 17 residues. CDR1 SGHAT and CDR2 FQNNGV come from the germline V gene. V was pared by 1 base and J by 0 bases, with 16 bases between. The CDR3 loop is CASSLVIGLRSSYEQYF. The CDR3 nucleotides read TGTGCCAGCAGCTTAGTGATTGGTCTCAGGAGCTCCTACGAGCAGTACTTC.

This rearrangement joins TRBV15 to TRBJ2-5; D may be TRBD2 (5 bases). The J call is in doubt because the DNA end fits TRBJ2-7 better. The germline V gene has CDR1 LNHNV and CDR2 YYDKDF (reference sequence). The length of the CDR3 is 15 residues. CDR3 amino acids: CATSRDRGLAGEQYF. The CDR3 DNA reads TGTGCCACCAGCAGAGATCGAGGGCTAGCAGGCGAGCAGTACTTC.

V is TRBV2 and J is TRBJ2-5, with TRBD2 matching over 11 bases. The CDR3 is 15 amino acids. The germline V gene has CDR1 SNHLY and CDR2 FYNNEI. Unmatched junction bases numbered 4, after V lost 3 bases and J lost 4 bases. The DNA for the CDR3 is TGTGCCAGCAGTGATACACTAGCGGGAGCAGAGACCCAGTACTTC. It yields the protein CASSDTLAGAETQYF.

This clone was seen just once. The chain employs TRBV7-8 and TRBJ2-2; 7 bases are a match to TRBD2. CDR3 size: 16 residues. The junction had 5 bases not matched to a gene; V was cut back by 3 bases and J by 1 base. Looked up from germline, CDR1 is SGHVS and CDR2 is FQNEAQ. The CDR3 DNA follows: TGTGCCAGCAGCTTCGGGGAGGGAGGGAACACCGGGGAGCTGTTTTTT. It yields the protein CASSFGEGGNTGELFF. Combining the CDR3 with reference TRBV7-8 and TRBJ2-2 gives the whole variable domain GAGVSQSPRYKVAKRGQDVALRCDPISGHVSLFWYQQALGQGPEFLTYFQNEAQLDKSGLPSDRFFAERPEGSVSTLKIQRTQQEDSAVYLCASSFGEGGNTGELFFGEGSRLTVL.

The chain recombines TRBV28 with TRBJ2-7, with TRBD1 matching over 8 bases. Unmatched junction bases numbered 2, after V lost 3 bases and J lost 1 base. Germline CDR1 MDHEN, CDR2 SYDVKM. CDR3 length: 14 amino acids. CDR3 region: CASSLTGESYEQYF. The CDR3 DNA reads as TGTGCCAGCAGTTTGACAGGGGAATCCTACGAGCAGTACTTC.

The chain recombines TRBV30 with TRBJ1-5; 10 positions agree with TRBD1. CDR3 length: 14 residues. The V gene end was trimmed by 1 base and the J gene end by 7 bases; junction bases not matched to a gene: 4. Germline CDR1 GTSNPN, CDR2 SVGIG (reference sequence). DNA for the CDR3: TGTGCCTGGAGTGGGGACAGGGGCGGACAGCCCCAGCATTTT. Translated: CAWSGDRGGQPQHF.

The genes are TRBV18 and TRBJ1-2, with 8 bases that match TRBD1. CDR1 is KGHSH and CDR2 is LQKENI in the germline V gene. The CDR3 runs to 15 residues. V lost 2 bases to trimming and J lost 4 bases; unmatched junction nucleotides: 6. CDR3 residues: CASSPTTGAIYGYTF. CDR3 bases: TGTGCCAGCTCACCAACGACAGGGGCTATCTATGGCTACACCTTC.

The J gene is TRBJ2-7, the V gene TRBV28; 8 bases are a match to TRBD2. The germline V gene has CDR1 MDHEN and CDR2 SYDVKM. CDR3 size: 15 residues. V shed 5 bases and J 4 bases; nucleotides not matched to a gene: 10. CDR3 bases: TGTGCCAGCAGTCCCCCCGGGGCGGGGGGTTACGAGCAGTACTTC. The encoded protein is CASSPPGAGGYEQYF.

J is TRBJ2-7 and V is TRBV18, with 7 bases identical to TRBD2. The CDR3 consists of 13 residues. Germline assignment: CDR1 KGHSH and CDR2 LQKENI. V dropped 6 bases and J dropped 3; count of bases not matched to a gene: 5. The CDR3 is CASSPGTNYEQYF. As DNA, the CDR3 is TGTGCCAGCTCCCCCGGGACTAACTACGAGCAGTACTTC.

V is TRBV19 and J is TRBJ1-2; possibly TRBD1 for D (5 bases). The CDR3 covers 14 residues. Trimming shortened V by 4 bases and J by 6 bases, and 15 bases separated the two germline ends. Germline V gives CDR1 LNHDA, CDR2 SQIVND (reference sequence). The CDR3 nucleotides read TGTGCCAGTAGTACTCTTGGGACGGTGGATGGCTACACCTTC. Translation gives CASSTLGTVDGYTF.

This chain connects TRBV2 to TRBJ2-3, with 13 bases lining up with TRBD2. The CDR3 consists of 14 residues. CDR1 is SNHLY and CDR2 is FYNNEI in the germline V gene. The J segment lost 6 bases and the V segment lost 8 bases, leaving 5 bases of the junction unmatched. The CDR3 loop is CASGLAGDDDTQYF. In DNA, the CDR3 is TGTGCCAGCGGACTAGCGGGAGACGACGATACGCAGTATTTT.

The V call is TRBV9, the J call TRBJ2-2; D perhaps matches TRBD2 (5 bases). Germline-derived CDR1 and CDR2 are SGDLS and YYNGEE. CDR3 length equals 16 residues. With 4 bases removed from V and 7 bases from J, the gap between germline ends came to 20 bases. The CDR3 nucleotides are TGTGCCAGCAGCCCAGCGAGCGGACTCCCTATCGGGGAGCTGTTTTTT. Translated, it gives CASSPASGLPIGELFF.

The chain has TRBV27 and TRBJ2-1; TRBD2 matches 11 bases. V shed 0 bases and J 0 bases; nucleotides not matched to a gene: 10. Looked up from germline, CDR1 is MNHEY and CDR2 is SMNVEV (reference sequence). The CDR3 is made up of 20 amino acids. The CDR3 spells CASSLSAPRLAGNSYNEQFF. CDR3 coding DNA: TGTGCCAGCAGTTTATCGGCCCCTAGACTAGCGGGAAACTCCTACAATGAGCAGTTCTTC.

The chain uses TRBV6-5 and TRBJ2-4; unclear D gene. Germline CDR1 MNHEY, CDR2 SVGAGI. The CDR3 runs to 13 residues. Between the trimmed V and J ends, which lost 6 bases and 4 bases, there was a span of 10 bases. The CDR3 nucleotides are TGTGCCAGCAGCCCCGGAAGTAAAAACATTCAGTACTTC. It yields the protein CASSPGSKNIQYF.